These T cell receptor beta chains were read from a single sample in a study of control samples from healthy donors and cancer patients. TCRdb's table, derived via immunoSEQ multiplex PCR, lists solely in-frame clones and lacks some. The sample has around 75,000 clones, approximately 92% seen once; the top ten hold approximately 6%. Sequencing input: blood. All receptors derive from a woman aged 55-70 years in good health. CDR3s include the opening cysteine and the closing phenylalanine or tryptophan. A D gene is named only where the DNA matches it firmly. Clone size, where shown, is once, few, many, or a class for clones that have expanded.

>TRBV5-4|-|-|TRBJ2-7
CASSPVGANEQYF
TGTGCCAGCAGCCCGGTGGGTGCAAACGAGCAGTACTTC
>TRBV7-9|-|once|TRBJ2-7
CASSLTAASYEQYF
TGTGCCAGCAGCTTGACAGCCGCTTCCTACGAGCAGTACTTC
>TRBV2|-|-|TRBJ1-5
CASSTGQPNQPQHF
TGTGCCAGCTCCACCGGACAGCCCAATCAGCCCCAGCATTTT
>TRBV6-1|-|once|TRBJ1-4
CASSDREKLFF
TGTGCCAGCAGTGACAGGGAAAAACTGTTTTTT
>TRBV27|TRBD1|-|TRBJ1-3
CASSSYPGTEYLSSGNTIYF
TGTGCCAGCAGTTCATACCCCGGGACAGAATATTTATCCTCTGGAAACACCATATATTTT
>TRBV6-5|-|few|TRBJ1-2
CASSSPGRENGYTF
TGTGCCAGCAGTAGCCCGGGGCGTGAGAATGGCTACACCTTC
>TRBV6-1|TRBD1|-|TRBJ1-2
CASEGGRDRSGYTF
TGTGCCAGCGAGGGGGGTCGGGACAGAAGCGGCTACACCTTC
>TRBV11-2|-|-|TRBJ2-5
CASSPRSASARETQYF
TGTGCCAGCAGCCCCCGGTCTGCCTCCGCTAGAGAGACCCAGTACTTC
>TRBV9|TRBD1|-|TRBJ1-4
CASSVGTGSFEKLFF
TGTGCCAGCAGCGTGGGGACAGGGTCTTTTGAAAAACTGTTTTTT
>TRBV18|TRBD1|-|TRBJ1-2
CASSPAGQGNSGYTF
TGTGCCAGCTCACCCGCGGGACAGGGAAACTCTGGCTACACCTTC